The clone carrying this T cell receptor beta chain was counted at least ten times. Its antigen is currently unknown. This entry is derived from a study of T cells in Graves' hyperthyroidism and ophthalmopathy. Regarding the study as a whole: In the blood, most expanded thyroid clonotypes above 0.001 appeared as well. From stable hyperthyroidism, ophthalmopathy was separated by a 13 V-J model.

What was amplified from RNA transcripts were TCR beta CDR3 regions. Primed by the HTBI set, a first-round RT-PCR was run on the TCR CDR3. TCRdb itself ran the multiplex PCR reads through MiXCR, one entry per CDR3 protein. The sample carries approximately 490,000 distinct CDR3 sequences, about 22% recorded once. CDR1 MDHEN and CDR2 SYDVKM come from the germline V gene. CDR3 length: 13 amino acids. With V trimmed by 5 bases and J by 6 bases, 6 bases remained unmatched. Any patient presenting with uncontrolled infection, other autoimmune disease, pregnancy or lactation was left out. Around 10 ml fresh peripheral blood yielded the PBMCs.

The sequencing input was blood. The clonotype comes from a woman in her 70s with Graves' ophthalmopathy. This chain links TRBV28 with TRBJ1-1, with 7 bases that match TRBD1. The CDR3 sequence is CASSRTGAPEAFF. CDR3 bases: TGTGCCAGCAGTCGGACAGGAGCCCCTGAAGCTTTCTTT.